This T cell receptor beta chain was profiled in a study of cytomegalovirus exposure and HLA in healthy donors. Study-level results: Excluded: some indistinguishable V segments such as TRBV6-2 and TRBV6-3. CMV serostatus was the sole immune exposure data available. Sequencing depth roughly uniform across donors was assumed in presence/absence analyses. About 87% or about 30% of the time was how often most TCR beta V segments were productive, according to an earlier analysis.

On this clone: Its antigen is undetermined.

The PCR was carried out with 60 Vbeta primers and 13 Jbeta primers. Sequencing was performed with immunoSEQ multiplex PCR; in TCRdb, only in-frame clones are kept and a portion is missing. The data show some 100,000 clones, under 85% seen once. The CDR3 has 14 residues. Per the germline V gene, CDR1 is LGHNA and CDR2 is YSLEER. V dropped 4 bases and J dropped 3 bases, with 13 bases sitting between them. Sequenced: PBMCs. The rearrangement joins TRBV4-3 to TRBJ2-7; TRBD1 might be the D (6 bases). This TCR derives from a woman aged 50 to 65 in good health and CMV-seropositive. The CDR3 is CASSRVTGNYEQYF. For the CDR3, the DNA is TGCGCCAGCAGCCGGGTTACAGGGAACTACGAGCAGTACTTC.